The 8 T cell receptor beta chains listed next were all sequenced from one sample in a study of T-cell memory formation after mild COVID-19. One entry per CDR3 protein results from TCRdb running MiXCR on the 5' RACE reads. The sample lists roughly 620,000 distinct CDR3 sequences; roughly 18% were seen once. Sequencing was carried out using PBMCs or a T cell subset sorted from them (not recorded which). Source of these receptors: an adult woman who had mild COVID-19 (a few samples of this study predate the infection). Cell type and time point are not known.

J is TRBJ1-2 and V is TRBV5-5; TRBD1 is a possible D gene (6 bases). CDR1 is SGHKS, CDR2 YYEKEE, per germline (reference sequence). The CDR3 spans 16 residues. V was pared by 2 bases and J by 4 bases, with 18 bases between. The CDR3 loop is CASSLGSGRGTYGYTF. In DNA, the CDR3 is TGTGCCAGCAGCTTAGGGTCCGGAAGGGGGACCTATGGCTACACCTTC.

This clonotype was seen a few times. The rearrangement uses TRBV27 and TRBJ2-3, with D perhaps matching TRBD1 (5 bases). CDR3 length equals 14 residues. V lost 8 bases to trimming and J lost 15 bases, with 27 bases between them. Looked up from germline, CDR1 is MNHEY and CDR2 is SMNVEV (reference sequence). The CDR3: CASGSNQGGAIDYF. DNA of the CDR3: TGTGCCAGCGGTTCTAACCAGGGCGGCGCAATCGATTATTTT.

This clonotype appeared a few times. Its ends do not fully match the called genes, so a read error is possible. This sequence joins TRBV24-1 and TRBJ2-1; 15 bases agree with TRBD2. The length of the CDR3 is 15 residues. Germline CDR1 reads KGHDR; CDR2 reads SFDVKD. DNA of the CDR3: TGTGCCACCAGTGACCCCCGGACTAGCGGGGGGGCCAGGGTCTTC. It codes for CATSDPRTSGGARVF.

The sample holds a few counts of this clonotype. This chain links TRBV7-2 with TRBJ2-3; 10 bases line up with TRBD2. V lost 2 bases to trimming and J lost 4 bases; unmatched junction nucleotides: 15. The CDR3 runs 19 residues. Per germline, CDR1 SGHTA and CDR2 FQGNSA. DNA of the CDR3: TGTGCCAGCAGCTTAACCGGGACTAGCGCAATCAAAGGGGCAGATACGCAGTATTTT. This codes for CASSLTGTSAIKGADTQYF.

V and J are TRBV5-1 and TRBJ2-1; 7 positions agree with TRBD1. The germline CDR1 and CDR2 sequences are SGHRS and YFSETQ. The CDR3 spans 16 residues. V was clipped by 0 bases and J by 7 bases; unmatched bases: 10. CDR3: CASSLVPMEQGNEQFF. The CDR3 nucleotides read TGCGCCAGCAGCTTGGTACCAATGGAACAGGGGAATGAGCAGTTCTTC.

The V and J genes are TRBV19 and TRBJ2-2, with 12 bases identical to TRBD2. Germline CDR1 and CDR2: LNHDA and SQIVND (reference sequence). Trimming cost V 7 bases and J 8 bases; bases outside gene matches: 8. This CDR3 comprises 15 residues. CDR3: CASTRLAGASGELFF. The DNA of the CDR3 is TGTGCCAGTACCCGACTAGCGGGAGCTAGTGGGGAGCTGTTTTTT. The full variable domain, with the rest looked up from reference TRBV19 and TRBJ2-2, is DGGITQSPKYLFRKEGQNVTLSCEQNLNHDAMYWYRQDPGQGLRLIYYSQIVNDFQKGDIAEGYSVSREKKESFPLTVTSAQKNPTAFYLCASTRLAGASGELFFGEGSRLTVL.

This clonotype has ten or more counts. This chain joins TRBV24-1 and TRBJ1-5; 8 nucleotides line up with TRBD1. Germline V gene lookup returns CDR1 KGHDR and CDR2 SFDVKD. The CDR3 has 15 residues. Trimming removed 2 bases from V and 9 bases from J; junction bases left unmatched: 8. As DNA, the CDR3 is TGTGCCACCAGTGATTCGCGACAGGGGTGGGGGCCCCAGCATTTT. This encodes CATSDSRQGWGPQHF.

This clonotype has just a few counts. The chain joins TRBV30 to TRBJ2-7; TRBD1 aligns across 9 bases. V lost 3 bases and J lost 5; bases outside the gene matches: 8. There are 14 residues in the CDR3. Germline loops: CDR1 GTSNPN, CDR2 SVGIG (reference sequence). The CDR3 loop is CAWSAGQGVHEQYF. The DNA of the CDR3 is TGTGCCTGGAGCGCGGGACAGGGAGTCCACGAGCAGTACTTC.